One sample yielded the 10 T cell receptor beta chains listed below, sequenced in a study of T cell responses to AZD1222 COVID-19 vaccine (dated by TCRdb to the early 2020s). The library was obtained by the immunoSEQ multiplex PCR assay. Drawn from immuneACCESS, this table holds only the in-frame rearrangements with V and J called that TCRdb kept. Clones are partly lost; checked studies trace under half to an unresolved V gene and leave the rest unexplained. Present in this sample are 90,000 to 150,000 clones, about 85% of which were seen just once. The ten largest make up approximately 2.5% of the sample. In the paper's terms, the time point label means: about 28 days (+/-7) after the second vaccine dose. The source was peripheral blood, collected 28 days after the second AZD1222 dose. The receptor set was obtained from an adult who received the AZD1222 COVID-19 vaccine.

The chain uses TRBV7-2 and TRBJ1-2; 7 bases agree with TRBD1. After removal of 3 bases from V and 2 bases from J, the junction contained 6 bases not matched to a gene. This CDR3 is built from 15 residues. Per the germline V gene, CDR1 is SGHTA and CDR2 is FQGNSA. In DNA, the CDR3 is TGTGCCAGCAGCTTCCGGGACAGACACAACTATGGCTACACCTTC. Its translation is CASSFRDRHNYGYTF.

V and J are TRBV20-1 and TRBJ1-1, with D uncertain. Germline loops: CDR1 DFQATT, CDR2 SNEGSKA (reference sequence). V gave up 5 bases and J gave up 8 bases, with 12 bases separating them. The CDR3 contains 11 residues. This CDR3 reads CSASPVSEAFF. CDR3 nucleotides: TGCAGTGCTTCCCCGGTGTCAGAAGCTTTCTTT.

The J gene is TRBJ1-1, the V gene TRBV5-1; D is unclear. CDR3 length equals 17 residues. From germline, CDR1 is SGHRS and CDR2 YFSETQ. The V end was cut by 1 base, the J end by 0 bases, with 16 bases between. The CDR3 is CASSLLALGRMNTEAFF. CDR3 sequence (DNA): TGCGCCAGCAGCTTGTTGGCCCTCGGCCGGATGAACACTGAAGCTTTCTTT.

The J gene is TRBJ1-5, the V gene TRBV27, with 8 positions matching TRBD1. The CDR3 runs to 15 residues. V trimming: 5 bases; J trimming: 5 bases; junction bases outside the gene matches: 8. Germline V lookup: CDR1 MNHEY, CDR2 SMNVEV (reference sequence). Here the CDR3 reads CASSPRTGIDQPQHF. The CDR3, as DNA: TGTGCCAGCAGTCCCCGGACAGGGATCGATCAGCCCCAGCATTTT.

This clone has a single count. The chain has TRBV7-2 and TRBJ2-7, with 9 bases identical to TRBD1. CDR1 is SGHTA, CDR2 FQGNSA, per germline. The CDR3 sequence is 15 residues long. Trimming took 4 bases from V and 3 from J; bases not matched to a gene: 7. The chain's CDR3 is CASSSDLDRGYEQYF. The CDR3 DNA reads TGTGCCAGCAGCTCGGATTTGGACAGGGGCTACGAGCAGTACTTC.

This rearrangement joins TRBV7-3 to TRBJ2-2, with a possible D match to TRBD2 (6 bases). The CDR3 is 15 amino acids. From germline, CDR1 is SGHTA and CDR2 FQGTGA. Trimming shortened V by 4 bases and J by 1 base, and 10 bases separated the two germline ends. The CDR3 DNA is TGTGCCAGCAGCTCCATCGGGGGGAACACCGGGGAGCTGTTTTTT. Translated: CASSSIGGNTGELFF.

V usage is TRBV6-5 and J usage is TRBJ1-6, with no clear D. CDR1 and CDR2 (germline): MNHEY, SVGAGI. This CDR3 comprises 12 residues. The V end lost 7 bases, the J end lost 9 bases, and 10 bases lay between the germline ends. The CDR3 coding sequence is TGTGCCAGCACTGTCCTGCCTTCACCCCTCCACTTT. Residues: CASTVLPSPLHF.

The chain recombines TRBV14 with TRBJ2-2, with a tentative D call TRBD2 (6 bases). Germline V lookup: CDR1 SGHDN, CDR2 FVKESK. V lost 4 bases to trimming and J lost 3 bases, with 12 bases between them. The CDR3 is 15 amino acids. The chain's CDR3 is CASSRDFPDTGELFF. The CDR3, as DNA: TGTGCCAGCAGCCGGGACTTCCCCGACACCGGGGAGCTGTTTTTT.

The chain employs TRBV29-1 and TRBJ1-2; D remains ambiguous. The CDR3 length is 13 residues. Germline CDR1 and CDR2: SQVTM and ANQGSEA. V was shortened by 3 bases and J by 1 base, with 9 bases between the two germline ends. CDR3 region: CSVDRHDNYGYTF. The CDR3 nucleotides are TGCAGCGTTGATCGACACGATAACTATGGCTACACCTTC.

This chain connects TRBV7-2 to TRBJ1-6; 7 nucleotides match TRBD1. J gave up 4 bases and V 0 bases, and 6 bases lay outside the gene matches. Germline CDR1 is SGHTA and CDR2 is FQGNSA. CDR3 length: 17 amino acids. The CDR3 DNA reads as TGTGCCAGCAGCTTAGCGCTGTCAGGGGGGTATAATTCACCCCTCCACTTT. Translating it yields CASSLALSGGYNSPLHF.